The sequence of this TCR beta chain was determined in a study of cytomegalovirus exposure and HLA in healthy donors (dated by TCRdb to between 2016 and 2019). Context from the whole study: An earlier analysis of about 560 of the donors reported approximately 280 Gb of sequence data and 117 million unique TCR beta sequences obtained from about 179 million T cells. About 280 gigabases of sequencing data and roughly 81 million unique TCR sequences made up an early release that covered 500 to 700 HLA-typed donors. The aim of the study was to test whether cataloging public T cell receptors could identify signatures of past pathogen exposure. Every discovery cohort repertoire had been produced on one sequencing platform. Among the approximately 400 genotyped donors, more than 70% belonged to the genetic ancestry cluster associated with self-reported Caucasian donors. A later genetic analysis used genome-wide SNP genotypes for about three fifths of the 666 donors, treating that subset as a discovery cohort. Donor age, sex, ethnicity and CMV serostatus were compiled alongside the repertoire data. To decide whether each TCR beta V gene segment behaved as functional or pseudogenic, an earlier analysis of fewer than 750 of the donors relied on high-throughput TCR beta sequencing. To study patterns of TCR occurrence, a later analysis re-analyzed previously published TCR beta repertoires from hundreds of donors and added high-resolution HLA genotyping. The T cell repertoires of 700 or so subjects were profiled by immunosequencing and related to cytomegalovirus serostatus. On average, roughly 200,000 unique TCR beta nucleotide sequences were sequenced per donor among roughly 430 genotyped donors of the cohort, with roughly 18% of those sequences being non-productive. HLA typing included class I and class II loci at four-digit resolution. Rather than drawing on any new phenotypic data, the later analysis identified candidate immune exposures from TCR beta sequences and the way those sequences occurred across donors. About five DR-DQ haplotypes were treated as single units for association and clustering because of strong linkage in the cohort. In addition to the first cohort of hundreds of subjects, a separate validation cohort of about 120 different subjects was used. To predict cytomegalovirus infection status, the study brought together high-throughput TCR immunosequencing, statistical association of individual TCRs with disease status, and machine learning. The number of typed donors differed by locus: 629-630 for A, B, C, DRB1 and DQB1; 522 for DQA1; approximately 600 for DPA1; and 400 to 480 for DPB1. Results and caveats for the whole study, not just this receptor: HLA typing was unavailable for some donors at each locus, so association tests used only the typed subset. In this cohort, only TCR beta chains were sequenced, and detectable features were limited by the absence of alpha or paired-chain data. Several of the top co-occurrence clusters appeared to be linked to parvovirus B19, influenza, CMV and Epstein-Barr virus, according to a later analysis. For the cohort, immune exposure information was limited to CMV serostatus. A further reported finding was that TCR beta sequences accurately predicted the HLA-A and HLA-B alleles for most subjects in the first cohort. The authors suggested that the approach could potentially be extended to other disease states and immunological phenotypes. In a later analysis, most CMV-associated TCR beta chains were found to appear HLA-restricted, with HLA associations seemingly driven largely by CMV exposure. In vitro tests confirmed that a few of the cytomegalovirus-associated TCR beta chains recognize cytomegalovirus antigens. A later analysis found that TCR association rates varied across HLA loci, with DRB1 alleles showing the most associated TCRs and HLA-C alleles the fewest. Presence/absence analyses assumed roughly uniform sequencing depth across donors, an assumption that may not hold. An earlier analysis of several hundred of the donors showed that most TCR beta V segments appeared in productive rearrangements either about 87% or about 30% of the time, which broadly matched IMGT annotations. Compared with the approximately 670-donor mean, donors in an Asian-associated ancestry cluster had fewer N-insertions in productive TCRs, according to a later genetic analysis. Because counts were too low, seventeen rarely observed V segments, including chromosome 9 orphons, were excluded from the earlier analysis of 587 of the donors. In the study, some 160 TCR beta chains were listed as associated with cytomegalovirus. While some public TCRs were present in many individuals, most TCR sequences turned up only very rarely across donors. The classifier was reported to diagnose cytomegalovirus status with high specificity and sensitivity in both the original cohort and the validation cohort. A later analysis associated 15,000 to 20,000 TCR beta sequences with specific HLA alleles at a false discovery rate of 0.05. The 87-base-pair reads could not distinguish some IMGT-functional V segments, including TRBV6-2 and TRBV6-3, so those segments were excluded. In a later genetic analysis, a missense DCLRE1C variant was associated with V-gene and J-gene trimming of TCR beta chains, and the association was replicated in an independent cohort. In a later analysis, HLA-associated TCR beta chains were found to be more clonally expanded and to have lower generation probabilities than equally common non-associated chains. Linkage disequilibrium might explain the correlated functional status among segregating V segments, but an unknown experimental factor could not be ruled out. When HLA alleles, especially DR and DQ, strongly co-occurred, attributing TCR associations to individual alleles was difficult. A cluster of highly shared sequence variants was judged likely to represent a technical artifact of the sequencing pipeline.

To prepare the library, the immunoSEQ multiplex PCR assay was applied. For the multiplex PCR, a mixture combining 60 forward primers for TCR Vbeta segments and 13 reverse primers for TCR Jbeta segments was used. The CDR3 region of rearranged TCR beta genes was amplified from genomic DNA with a multiplex PCR assay. Amplified TCR beta libraries were sequenced as 87-base-pair reads on the Illumina HiSeq System. The original pipeline was this. A later analysis counted some 80 million unique TCR beta chains across the 600 to 850 repertoires, and some 12 million of these chains were shared by at least two donors. Raw reads were error-corrected and collapsed into unique sequences with a nearest-neighbor algorithm that merged closely related sequences to remove PCR and sequencing errors. Alignment of CDR3 sequences to IMGT reference sequences was used to assign V, D and J gene segments. For a sequence to be retained, at least a six-nucleotide match to both a V gene segment and a J gene segment was required. A rearrangement counted as productive if the CDR3 had no stop codons and remained in frame with V and J, and every other rearrangement counted as non-productive. Following IMGT convention, CDR3 was defined as the stretch from the second conserved V-encoded cysteine to the conserved J-encoded phenylalanine. The earlier analysis of around 640 of the donors excluded sequences that lacked an unambiguous match to a single V gene segment. An earlier analysis of a few hundred of the donors classified V segments as functional when productive rearrangements were above 56.7% and as segregating when the standard deviation between donors was above 5%. A statistical classification framework was developed to diagnose cytomegalovirus status using the catalog of TCR beta chain sequences. V and J gene assignment, in a later analysis, came from comparing TCR nucleotide sequences with IMGT/GENE-DB human TR gene sequences. Using the TCRdist pipeline, a later analysis assigned CDR3 sequences along with most-parsimonious VDJ recombination scenarios. In a later analysis, each TCR beta chain was defined by its CDR3 amino acid sequence together with its V-gene family, and reads without a unique V-gene family were excluded. To address suspected cross-contamination and a sequencing artifact, a later analysis removed 592 highly shared, low-generation-probability nucleotide sequences. In a later analysis, a clonal expansion index for each public chain was calculated from normalized within-repertoire ranks of inferred template counts. In a later analysis, generation probabilities were computed using a VDJ recombination model fitted to out-of-frame rearrangements, and the results were checked against IGoR. Hypergeometric tests were used in a later analysis to score TCR-TCR, TCR-HLA and TCR-CMV co-occurrence, with a repertoire-size bias correction applied to the TCR pairs. A later analysis estimated false discovery rates by permuting HLA or CMV assignments 20 times. In a later analysis, co-occurring TCRs were grouped with DBSCAN, and TCRdist sequence similarity was added when clustering was performed within HLA-allele-positive subsets. Repertoires with fewer than 30,000 or more than 120,000 public chains, plus five repertoires with anomalous nucleotide sharing, were excluded from co-occurrence clustering. The table comes from immuneACCESS by way of TCRdb, which keeps in-frame sequences with V and J called. Part of the clones is missing from these tables; in studies checked, under half for an unresolved V gene and the rest for unknown reasons. V and J calls and clone size come straight from that table; D and trimming were deduced from the DNA. The sample records 110,000 to 150,000 clones, around 75% of which are singletons. About 4.5% of the sample is taken by the ten largest.

The cohort consisted of 600 to 700 healthy bone marrow donors. At the time of sampling, every cohort member was nominally healthy, though immune exposures that went unrecorded were likely present. The donor tested CMV seronegative, placing the donor among the 350 to 400 seronegative members of the cohort. Each donor provided a peripheral blood sample, and peripheral blood mononuclear cells were used for TCR beta sequencing. Genomic DNA extraction from the blood cell samples was performed with the Qiagen DNeasy Blood Extraction Kit. The CDR3 goes from the cysteine to the phenylalanine over 15 residues. Only the CDR3 portion is preserved as DNA: 45 bases, with reading frame beginning at the first base. CDR1 is given as MNHNY and CDR2 as SVGAGI, both from the germline V gene (reference sequence). Clipping removes 7 bases from V and 4 bases from J, with 10 as the unmatched junction base count. As regards this clone: Its antigen is not yet known. Per-base qualities were not stored, and no clone one base away is much larger.

This clonotype originated in a man between 60 and 75 years old in good health and CMV-seronegative. The source material was PBMCs. The rearranged chain carries TRBV6-6 and TRBJ1-1; TRBD1 matches 9 bases in the middle. The DNA sequence is given as TGTGCCAGCACTCGGGACAGGGAAAGGTCCACTGAAGCTTTCTTT. It codes for CASTRDRERSTEAFF.